This T cell receptor beta chain was identified in a study of Ad26.COV2.S vaccination and SARS-CoV-2 variants. Sequencing used immunoSEQ multiplex PCR; TCRdb keeps in-frame clones, though not all of them. The data contain about 320,000 clones, about nine tenths of them singletons. As to treatment: roughly 20 received Ad26.COV2.S at low or high dose, single or two shots; 5 received placebo; per-sample allocation not given. Sampling was done on day 63 after the first vaccine or placebo injection. This CDR3 is 17 amino acids long. The ends were cut back, 3 bases at V and 7 bases at J, with 21 bases in the middle. CDR1 and CDR2 from the germline V gene are KGHSH and LQKENI.

The sequence was obtained from a person aged 18-60 years who received the Ad26.COV2.S COVID-19 vaccine or a placebo. The source material was peripheral blood, sampled in a trial of Ad26.COV2.S vaccine versus placebo. The chain combines TRBV18 with TRBJ1-4; D perhaps matches TRBD1 (6 bases). In DNA form, the CDR3 reads TGTGCCAGCTCACCTAGGGGGGGCGGGGGTAATGGTGAAAAACTGTTTTTT. This sequence encodes CASSPRGGGGNGEKLFF.